This T cell receptor beta chain was identified in a study of spatial heterogeneity in lung cancer. About the research overall: Beta-chain sequences were consistently detected more often than alpha-chain sequences.

As for time point: blood at routine non-recurrence follow-up after resection. Whole RNA, which was extracted from tumor, nontumor lung tissue or frozen PBMC, was sequenced without any cell sorting. TCRdb ran MiXCR on the 5' RACE reads and lists one entry per CDR3 protein. The profile shows about 120,000 distinct CDR3 sequences, more than 10% of them singletons. Trimming left V 2 bases short and J 2 bases short, with 6 bases between. CDR3 length: 13 residues. Per germline, CDR1 MDHEN and CDR2 SYDVKM. This clonotype was counted many times. Sample: PBMCs, taken at follow-up. This TCR derives from a male donor with early-stage non-small cell lung cancer. This chain uses TRBV28 with TRBJ2-5; D remains unclear. The CDR3 nucleotides read TGTGCCAGCAGTTTAAGGCAGCAAGAGACCCAGTACTTC. This sequence encodes CASSLRQQETQYF.